Only one count was recorded for the clone carrying this TCR beta chain. The antigen is unknown. The PCR ran on 60 Vbeta and 13 Jbeta primers. Libraries were prepared by immunoSEQ multiplex PCR; TCRdb keeps only in-frame clonotypes and omits some of them. The table lists under 200,000 clones, over 70% of them singletons. This record comes from a study of cytomegalovirus exposure and HLA in healthy donors. Study-wide findings and caveats: Common viral pathogens seemed to be connected with several of the most significant clusters, according to a later analysis. In vitro work confirmed that three CMV-associated chains recognize CMV antigens.

Sequenced sample: PBMCs. The sequence was obtained from a male donor in good health and CMV-seropositive.

The CDR3 region is CASSFGQLDTYEQYF. Here the CDR3 DNA reads TGTGCCAGCAGTTTTGGACAGCTAGACACCTACGAGCAGTACTTC. The genes are TRBV13 and TRBJ2-7; possibly TRBD1 for D (6 bases). The CDR3 runs to 15 residues. The V and J ends lost 6 bases and 2 bases respectively, with 17 bases between them. Germline values: CDR1 PRHDT, CDR2 FYEKMQ (reference sequence).